The present TCR beta chain was sequenced within a study of regulatory T cells in long-lasting Graves disease. General observations from the study: Rather than thyroid tissue, only peripheral blood underwent study. Accuracy may have been reduced by the small sample size.

CDR1 is DFQATT, CDR2 SNEGSKA, per germline (reference sequence). The CDR3 loop spans 15 amino acids. The V segment lost 3 bases and the J segment 1 base; nucleotides outside the gene matches: 9. The TCR beta library used iRepertoire HTBI primers with Arm-PCR amplification of CDR3. One entry per CDR3 protein, called by TCRdb with MiXCR from the multiplex PCR reads. Of roughly 500,000 distinct CDR3 sequences in the sample, 20% were seen once. In this sample, this clonotype turned up a few times. The antigen remains undetermined. The time point is: persistent/refractory GD, antithyroid drugs over 5 years with positive TRAb. Generation of the TCR library employed RNA extracted from PBMCs.

The specimen comprised peripheral blood mononuclear cells (PBMCs), sampled when the disease was refractory, from a patient treated with antithyroid drugs. The clonotype originates from a female donor with Graves disease. The chain has TRBV20-1 and TRBJ2-7; TRBD1 aligns across 7 bases. The chain's CDR3 is CSASSLETGSYEQYF. In nucleotides, the CDR3 is TGCAGTGCTAGTTCCCTCGAGACAGGGTCCTACGAGCAGTACTTC.